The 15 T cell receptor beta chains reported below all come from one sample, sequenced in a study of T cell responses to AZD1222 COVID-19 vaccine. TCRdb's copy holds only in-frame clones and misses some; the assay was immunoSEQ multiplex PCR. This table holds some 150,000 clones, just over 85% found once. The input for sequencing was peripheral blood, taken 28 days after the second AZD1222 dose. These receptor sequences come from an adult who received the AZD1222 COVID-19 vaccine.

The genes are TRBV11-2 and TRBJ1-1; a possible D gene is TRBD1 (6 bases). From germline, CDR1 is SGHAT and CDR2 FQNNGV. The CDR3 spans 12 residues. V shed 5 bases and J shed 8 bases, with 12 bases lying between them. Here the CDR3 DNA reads TGTGCCAGCAGCGCAACGGGACAAGAAGCTTTCTTT. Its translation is CASSATGQEAFF.

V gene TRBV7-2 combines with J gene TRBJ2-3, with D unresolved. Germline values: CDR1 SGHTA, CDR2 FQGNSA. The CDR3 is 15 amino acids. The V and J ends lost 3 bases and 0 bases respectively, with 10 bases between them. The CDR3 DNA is TGTGCCAGCAGCTTGGGTCCCGGGAGCACAGATACGCAGTATTTT. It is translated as CASSLGPGSTDTQYF.

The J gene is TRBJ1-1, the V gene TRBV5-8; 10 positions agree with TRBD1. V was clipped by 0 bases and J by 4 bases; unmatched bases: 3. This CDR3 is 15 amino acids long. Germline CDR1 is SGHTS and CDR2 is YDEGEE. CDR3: CASSLGGTGATEAFF. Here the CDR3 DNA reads TGTGCCAGCAGCTTGGGAGGGACAGGGGCCACTGAAGCTTTCTTT.

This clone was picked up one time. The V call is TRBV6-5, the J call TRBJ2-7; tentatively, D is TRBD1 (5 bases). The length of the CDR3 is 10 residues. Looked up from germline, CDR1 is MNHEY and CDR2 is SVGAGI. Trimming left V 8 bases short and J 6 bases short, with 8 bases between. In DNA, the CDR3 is TGTGCCAGCTCAGGGCTCGAGCAGTACTTC. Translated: CASSGLEQYF.

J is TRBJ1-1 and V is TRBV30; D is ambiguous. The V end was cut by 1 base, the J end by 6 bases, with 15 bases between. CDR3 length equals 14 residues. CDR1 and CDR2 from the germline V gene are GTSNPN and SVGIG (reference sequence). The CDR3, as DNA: TGTGCCTGGAGTGGTGGGAGGGCCAGCCCTGAAGCTTTCTTT. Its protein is CAWSGGRASPEAFF.

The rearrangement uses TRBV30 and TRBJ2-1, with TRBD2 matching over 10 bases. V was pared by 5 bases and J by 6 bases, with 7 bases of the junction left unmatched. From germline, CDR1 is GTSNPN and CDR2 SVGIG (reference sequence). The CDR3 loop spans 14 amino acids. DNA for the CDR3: TGTGCCTGGGAGGCAGCGGGGGGGCCCAATGAGCAGTTCTTC. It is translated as CAWEAAGGPNEQFF.

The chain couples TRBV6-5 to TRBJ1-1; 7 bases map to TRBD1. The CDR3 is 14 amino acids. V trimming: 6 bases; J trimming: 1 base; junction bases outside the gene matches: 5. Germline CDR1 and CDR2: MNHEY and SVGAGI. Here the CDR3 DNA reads TGTGCCAGCAGATTTCAGGGGGGGAACACTGAAGCTTTCTTT. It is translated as CASRFQGGNTEAFF.

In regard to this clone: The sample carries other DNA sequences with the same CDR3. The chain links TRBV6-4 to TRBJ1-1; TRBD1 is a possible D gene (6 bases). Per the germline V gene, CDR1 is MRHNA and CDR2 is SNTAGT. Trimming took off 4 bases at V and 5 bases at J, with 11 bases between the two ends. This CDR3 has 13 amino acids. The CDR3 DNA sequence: TGTGCCAGCAGTGGACAGGAGGGGACTGAAGCTTTCTTT. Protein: CASSGQEGTEAFF.

The CDR3 reads CSASPGGNQPQHF. The DNA for the CDR3 is TGCAGTGCTAGTCCAGGAGGGAATCAGCCCCAGCATTTT. The V and J genes are TRBV20-1 and TRBJ1-5, with D unclear. Trimming cost V 3 bases and J 4 bases, with 10 bases left between them. The CDR3 is 13 amino acids. Germline V gene data show CDR1 as DFQATT and CDR2 as SNEGSKA (reference sequence).

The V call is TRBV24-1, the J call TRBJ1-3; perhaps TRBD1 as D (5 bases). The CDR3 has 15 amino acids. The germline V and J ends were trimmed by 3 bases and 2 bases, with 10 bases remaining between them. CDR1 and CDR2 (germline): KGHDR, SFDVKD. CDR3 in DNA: TGTGCCACCAGTGATCCGAGGGGAGCTGGAAACACCATATATTTT. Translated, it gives CATSDPRGAGNTIYF.

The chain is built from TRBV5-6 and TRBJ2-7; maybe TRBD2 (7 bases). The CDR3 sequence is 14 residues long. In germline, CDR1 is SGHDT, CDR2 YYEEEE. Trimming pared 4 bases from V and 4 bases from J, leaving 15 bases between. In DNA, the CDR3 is TGTGCCAGCAGCCCCTGGGGAGGGGGATACGAGCAGTACTTC. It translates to CASSPWGGGYEQYF.

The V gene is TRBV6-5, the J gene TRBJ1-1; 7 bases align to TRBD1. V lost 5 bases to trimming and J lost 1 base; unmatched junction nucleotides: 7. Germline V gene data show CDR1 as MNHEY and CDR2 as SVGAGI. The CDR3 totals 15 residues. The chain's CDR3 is CASSQDRLPNTEAFF. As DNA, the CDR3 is TGTGCCAGCAGTCAGGACAGGCTTCCGAACACTGAAGCTTTCTTT.

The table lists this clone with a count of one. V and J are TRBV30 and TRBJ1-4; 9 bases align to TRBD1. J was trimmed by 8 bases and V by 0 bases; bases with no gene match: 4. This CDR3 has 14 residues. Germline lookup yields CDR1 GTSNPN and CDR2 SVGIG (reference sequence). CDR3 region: CAWSVQGTGEKLFF. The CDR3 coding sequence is TGTGCCTGGAGTGTACAAGGGACAGGGGAAAAACTGTTTTTT. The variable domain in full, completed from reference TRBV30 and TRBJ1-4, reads SQTIHQWPATLVQPVGSPLSLECTVEGTSNPNLYWYRQAAGRGLQLLFYSVGIGQISSEVPQNLSASRPQDRQFILSSKKLLLSDSGFYLCAWSVQGTGEKLFFGSGTQLSVL.

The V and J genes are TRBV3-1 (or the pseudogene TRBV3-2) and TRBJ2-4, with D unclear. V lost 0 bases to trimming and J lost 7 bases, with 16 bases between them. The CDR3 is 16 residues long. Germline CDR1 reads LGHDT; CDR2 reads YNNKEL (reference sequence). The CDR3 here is CASSQDVYEPVNIQYF. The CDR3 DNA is TGTGCCAGCAGCCAAGATGTCTACGAGCCAGTGAACATTCAGTACTTC.

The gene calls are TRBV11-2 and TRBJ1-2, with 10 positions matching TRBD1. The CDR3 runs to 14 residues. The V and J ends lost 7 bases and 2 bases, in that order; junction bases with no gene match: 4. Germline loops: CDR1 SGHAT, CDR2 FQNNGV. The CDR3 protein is CASTPDRGNYGYTF. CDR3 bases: TGTGCCAGCACCCCGGACAGGGGGAACTATGGCTACACCTTC.